The 2 T cell receptor beta chains reported below all come from one sample, sequenced in a study of T-cell memory formation after mild COVID-19. TCRdb analysed the 5' RACE reads with MiXCR anew, one entry per CDR3 protein. Here the sample spans some 69,000 distinct CDR3 sequences, approximately 16% being singletons. Specimen: PBMCs or a T cell subset sorted from them (not recorded which). All receptors come from an adult woman who had mild COVID-19 (a few samples of this study predate the infection). Cell type and time point are not known.

This clonotype was observed a handful of times. The CDR3 DNA reads TGTGCCAGCAGCTCCTCCTCCTACGAGCAGTACTTC. Residues: CASSSSSYEQYF. The J gene is TRBJ2-7, the V gene TRBV7-9; D is ambiguous. V shed 4 bases and J shed 0 bases, with 4 bases lying between them. The CDR3 is made up of 12 amino acids. In germline, CDR1 is SEHNR, CDR2 FQNEAQ (reference sequence). The whole variable domain, remainder taken from reference TRBV7-9 and TRBJ2-7, is DTGVSQNPRHKITKRGQNVTFRCDPISEHNRLYWYRQTLGQGPEFLTYFQNEAQLEKSRLLSDRFSAERPKGSFSTLEIQRTEQGDSAMYLCASSSSSYEQYFGPGTRLTVT.

This clonotype was detected only a few times. The chain joins TRBV12-3 or TRBV12-4 to TRBJ2-2; D possibly matches TRBD1 or TRBD2 (5 bases each). The CDR3 covers 14 residues. Trimming took off 5 bases at V and 4 bases at J, with 11 bases between the two ends. The CDR3 DNA reads as TGTGCCAGCAGTCCAGCAGGGACCACCGGGGAGCTGTTTTTT. It codes for CASSPAGTTGELFF.